The rows below give T cell receptor beta chains drawn from one sample of a study of identical twins. TCRdb processed the 5' RACE reads anew with MiXCR; each CDR3 protein has one entry. The sample gives approximately 260,000 distinct CDR3 sequences, over 13% of which show up once; 8.8% is in the top ten. Specimen: memory (CD45RO+) T cells sorted from blood. The receptors originated from a woman between 18 and 30 years old in good health. Each CDR3 is given with its conserved first and last residue. A D gene is named only where the DNA matches it firmly. Rows may omit the clone size; those that give it use once, few, many or a size class.

TRBV28	TRBJ1-5	.	.	TGTGCCACCAGAGGGGGTTGGTGGCAATCCAGCTCGGGCCAGCCCCAGCATTTT	CATRGGWWQSSSGQPQHF
TRBV29-1	TRBJ1-3	few	TRBD1	TGCAGCGTTGAACCAGGGGGCTCCTATGGAAACACCATATATTTT	CSVEPGGSYGNTIYF
TRBV7-2	TRBJ2-1	few	.	TGTGCCAGCAGCGGCCGGCTCTACAATGAGCAGTTCTTC	CASSGRLYNEQFF
TRBV12-3/TRBV12-4	TRBJ2-7	few	TRBD2	TGTGCCAGCAGTTTTGGGTCCCTAGCGGGGGAACAGTACTTC	CASSFGSLAGEQYF
TRBV5-1	TRBJ2-7	few	TRBD1	TGCGCCAGCAGCTTGGGGGACAGCGCCTACGAGCAGTACTTC	CASSLGDSAYEQYF
TRBV3-1	TRBJ2-5	.	TRBD1	TGTGCCAGCAGCCAATCCGACAGGGGCCAAGAGACCCAGTACTTC	CASSQSDRGQETQYF
TRBV12-3/TRBV12-4	TRBJ2-1	.	.	TGTGCCAGCACTAACCCGGCGGGGAATGAGCAGTTCTTC	CASTNPAGNEQFF
TRBV20-1	TRBJ2-1	few	.	TGCAGTGCTAGATCGGGAGATGAGCAGTTCTTC	CSARSGDEQFF
TRBV2	TRBJ2-5	.	.	TGTGCCAGCAGTGGCCAGGGGGGGACCCAGTACTTC	CASSGQGGTQYF
TRBV7-6	TRBJ2-7	few	TRBD2	TGTGCCAGCAGCTTAGAACTAGCGGGAGGCGAGCAGTACTTC	CASSLELAGGEQYF
TRBV10-3	TRBJ2-2	.	.	TGTGCCATCAGTGAGTCCAGGGGATCGAACACCGGGGAGCTGTTTTTT	CAISESRGSNTGELFF
TRBV5-8	TRBJ2-3	few	.	TGTGCCAGCCCAGGCCCTGGCACAGATACGCAGTATTTT	CASPGPGTDTQYF
TRBV29-1	TRBJ1-2	.	TRBD1	TGCAGCGTTGTAGGACAGGGTTATGGCTACACCTTC	CSVVGQGYGYTF
TRBV6-2/TRBV6-3	TRBJ1-1	many	.	TGTGCCAGCAGCCCAGAGAGAGGCAGGGGCCGCACTGAAGCTTTCTTT	CASSPERGRGRTEAFF
TRBV10-2	TRBJ2-7	.	.	TGCGCCAGCTATGACGTAACCAGGTCCTACGAGCAGTACTTC	CASYDVTRSYEQYF
TRBV20-1	TRBJ2-7	many	.	TGCAGTGCTAGAGGGGGGTCCAGCGACCGCGAGCAGTACTTC	CSARGGSSDREQYF
TRBV2	TRBJ2-2	.	TRBD2	TGTGCCAGCACCGACGGGAGGGGGACCGGGGAGCTGTTTTTT	CASTDGRGTGELFF
TRBV10-3	TRBJ1-1	many	.	TGTGCCATCAGTGAGTCCGAGATCAGTGAAGCTTTCTTT	CAISESEISEAFF
TRBV9	TRBJ1-3	few	.	TGTGCCAGCAGCCCGGACACCTCGGTGGGGGGAAACACCATATATTTT	CASSPDTSVGGNTIYF
TRBV12-3/TRBV12-4	TRBJ2-1	few	.	TGTGCCAGCAGTTTGGGCCTTTCGGACAATGAGCAGTTCTTC	CASSLGLSDNEQFF
TRBV4-2	TRBJ2-5	few	TRBD2	TGTGCCAGCAGCCAAGATCCTAGCGGGGGGGTAGAGACCCAGTACTTC	CASSQDPSGGVETQYF
TRBV5-4	TRBJ2-1	once	TRBD2	TGTGCCAGCAGCCCAGCCGGGACTAGCTCGAATGAGCAGTTCTTC	CASSPAGTSSNEQFF
TRBV19	TRBJ2-2	few	.	TGTGCCAGTAGAAGGATCGTGAGAGAGAGGACCGGGGAGCTGTTTTTT	CASRRIVRERTGELFF